The source of this T cell receptor beta chain is a study of T cells in localized non-small cell lung cancer (TCRdb year 2020). Background on the whole study: The study examined T cell repertoires in under 300 patients with early-stage NSCLC and compared tumors with uninvolved tumor-adjacent lungs. The cohort comprised 236 treatment-naïve NSCLC patients with resected, localized lung tumors. A mean age of approximately 66 years was recorded for the NSCLC patients, of whom around 120 were male and around 100 were female. What the research found in general, with its limitations: Of the top 100 tumor clones, a median of around 57 were detected in paired uninvolved adjacent lung; under 30 were also among that lung's top 100. Uninvolved tumor-adjacent lung showed the highest T cell clonality, higher than tumor, which suggests more focused antigenic responses in the uninvolved tumor-adjacent lung. Because multi-region tumor sequencing was not performed, intratumor heterogeneity could not be ruled out. Longer overall survival was associated with higher blood T cell density, whereas shorter survival was associated with higher adjacent-lung clonality. Since the design was exploratory, TCR variables were selected using unadjusted p-values with no false-discovery rate correction.

The immunoSEQ Assay was used to sequence TCR beta CDR3 regions from DNA. The authors' pipeline ran thus. T cell density was computed as TCR beta template counts normalized to usable DNA estimated by amplifying housekeeping genes. Richness was estimated using the preseqR package, with extrapolation to 400,000 templates for PBMC samples and to 120,000 templates for tissue samples. Clonality was calculated as one minus Pielou's evenness. To identify tissue-enriched TCRs, differential abundance testing was run on productive amino-acid clonotypes with a minimum total count of 5 and an alpha of 0.1. The Jaccard Index and the Morisita Overlap Index were used to quantify repertoire overlap between compartments. GLIPH grouped TCR beta CDR3s together with public tetramer-defined viral CDR3s, and a viral motif had to include at least three viral sequences and show V-gene enrichment. TCRdb re-hosts the immuneACCESS table, in-frame sequences only. Its copies lack some clones; in the studies checked, an unresolved V gene accounts for under half of them, and the cause for the rest is not known. V and J calls and clone size follow that table, whereas D and trimming were derived from the DNA. The sample has about 76,000 clones on record, roughly 84% of them singletons. Roughly 1.4% of the sample is taken by the ten largest.

At diagnosis, peripheral blood, uninvolved tumor-adjacent lung and tumor were collected and were preserved as a mix of fresh-frozen and FFPE material. For TCR repertoire profiling, blood samples were analyzed as peripheral blood mononuclear cells. Of note for this clone: Its antigen remains unidentified. Nothing much larger sits one base from this clone, and base qualities are not available.

Looking up the germline V gene yields CDR1 MDHEN and CDR2 SYDVKM. V loses 1 base at its end and J loses 5 bases; junction bases beyond the gene matches: 6. From the cysteine up to the phenylalanine, the CDR3 has a length of 15 residues. The sequence is cut down to CDR3 DNA, 45 bases in frame from base 1. This specimen consisted of peripheral blood, obtained before any cancer treatment. The chain was built from TRBV28 and TRBJ2-7; a stretch of 9 junction bases matches TRBD1. This clonotype was sampled from a female donor aged 60 or older with stage I lung adenocarcinoma. CDR3 protein: CASSLSGTGNDEQYF. The DNA is as follows: TGTGCCAGCAGTTTATCCGGGACAGGGAACGACGAGCAGTACTTC. The full variable domain, completed from the reference TRBV28 and TRBJ2-7 proteins outside the CDR3, reads DVKVTQSSRYLVKRTGEKVFLECVQDMDHENMFWYRQDPGLGLRLIYFSYDVKMKEKGDIPEGYSVSREKKERFSLILESASTNQTSMYLCASSLSGTGNDEQYFGPGTRLTVT.